This T cell receptor (beta chain) was found in a study of identifying expanded T cells in peripheral blood. Notes on the study in general: Variance in clone template counts between two-week samples significantly increased with total template count across all healthy donors. Technical replicates showed 0.9 to 1.5 changed clones; around two weeks around 15; four weeks 19.

No infections or other immune events were documented during collection. The germline CDR1 and CDR2 sequences are MRHNA and SNTAGT. The CDR3 loop spans 14 amino acids. J gave up 6 bases and V 3 bases, and 1 base lay outside the gene matches. The repertoire was sequenced with immunoSEQ multiplex PCR; TCRdb's copy has only in-frame clones and lacks some. The table includes around 68,000 clones, around 87% detected once. Details on this clone: What it recognizes is unknown.

The source material was blood. The J gene is TRBJ2-3, the V gene TRBV6-4; 12 bases map to TRBD2. The sequence came from a person aged 18-70 years in good health. The CDR3 is CASSELAGGDTQYF. The CDR3 bases are TGTGCCAGCAGTGAGCTAGCGGGGGGGGATACGCAGTATTTT.